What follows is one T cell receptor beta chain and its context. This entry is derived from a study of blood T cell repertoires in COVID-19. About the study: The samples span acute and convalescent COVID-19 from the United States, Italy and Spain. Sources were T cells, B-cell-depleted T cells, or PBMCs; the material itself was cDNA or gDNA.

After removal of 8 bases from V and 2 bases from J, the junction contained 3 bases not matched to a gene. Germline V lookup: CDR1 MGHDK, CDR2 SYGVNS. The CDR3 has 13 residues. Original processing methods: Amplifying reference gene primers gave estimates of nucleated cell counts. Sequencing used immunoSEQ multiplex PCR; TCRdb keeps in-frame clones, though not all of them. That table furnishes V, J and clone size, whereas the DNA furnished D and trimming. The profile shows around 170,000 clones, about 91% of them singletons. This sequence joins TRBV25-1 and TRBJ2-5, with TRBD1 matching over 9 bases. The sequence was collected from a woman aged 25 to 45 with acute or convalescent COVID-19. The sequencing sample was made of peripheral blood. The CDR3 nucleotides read TGTGCCAGCCCGGGACAGGGACAAGAGACCCAGTACTTC. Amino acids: CASPGQGQETQYF.